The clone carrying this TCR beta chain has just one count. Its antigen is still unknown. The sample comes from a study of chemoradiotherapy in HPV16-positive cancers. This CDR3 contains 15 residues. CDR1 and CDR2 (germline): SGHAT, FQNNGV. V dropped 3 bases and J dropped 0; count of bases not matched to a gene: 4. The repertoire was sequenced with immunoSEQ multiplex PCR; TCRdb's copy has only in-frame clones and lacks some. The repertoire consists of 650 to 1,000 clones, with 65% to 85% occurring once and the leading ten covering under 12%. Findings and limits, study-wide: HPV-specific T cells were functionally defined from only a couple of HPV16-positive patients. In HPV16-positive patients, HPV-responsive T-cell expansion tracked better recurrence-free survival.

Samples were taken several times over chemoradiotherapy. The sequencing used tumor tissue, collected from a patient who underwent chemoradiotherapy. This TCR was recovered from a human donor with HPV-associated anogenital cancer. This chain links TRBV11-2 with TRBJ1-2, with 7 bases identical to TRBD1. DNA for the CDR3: TGTGCCAGCAGCTTCGGGAGGGGGCCTAACTATGGCTACACCTTC. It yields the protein CASSFGRGPNYGYTF. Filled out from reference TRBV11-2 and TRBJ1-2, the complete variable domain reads EAGVAQSPRYKIIEKRQSVAFWCNPISGHATLYWYQQILGQGPKLLIQFQNNGVVDDSQLPKDRFSAERLKGVDSTLKIQPAKLEDSAVYLCASSFGRGPNYGYTFGSGTRLTVV.